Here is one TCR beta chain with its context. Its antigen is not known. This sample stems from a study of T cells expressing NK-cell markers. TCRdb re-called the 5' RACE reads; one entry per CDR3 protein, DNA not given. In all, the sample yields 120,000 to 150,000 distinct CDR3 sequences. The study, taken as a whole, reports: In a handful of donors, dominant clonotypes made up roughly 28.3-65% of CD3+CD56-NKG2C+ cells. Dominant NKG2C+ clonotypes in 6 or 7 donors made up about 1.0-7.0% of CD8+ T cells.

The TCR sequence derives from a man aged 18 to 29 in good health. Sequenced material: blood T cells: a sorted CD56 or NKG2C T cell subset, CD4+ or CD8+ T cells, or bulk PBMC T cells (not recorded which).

The CDR3 reads CASSALVWEGMNEQFF. This chain joins TRBV11-2 and TRBJ2-1; TCRdb gives TRBD2 as the D gene, but with no DNA this cannot be confirmed. The germline gives CDR1 SGHAT, CDR2 FQNNGV. The CDR3 covers 16 residues.